These 28 T cell receptor beta chains came from one sample sequenced in a study of post-analysis software for immune sequencing data. Unique molecular identifiers were carried by the TCR beta cDNA libraries. TCRdb reprocessed the PCR reads via MiXCR and lists one record per CDR3 protein. Of about 770,000 distinct CDR3 sequences in the sample, 46% were seen once. These receptors lack a known antigen. Study-wide results and caveats: Patients used about five TRBV segments, including TRBV5-6, TRBV5-1 and TRBV20-1, more often than controls.

The material sequenced was blood. Receptor source: a girl aged 10-17 years with multiple sclerosis.

Concerning this clonotype: The junction departs from germline at one end; a sequencing error may be responsible. The rearrangement uses TRBV12-3 or TRBV12-4 and TRBJ2-1, with TRBD2 identical over 7 bases. This CDR3 is 18 amino acids long. This CDR3 reads CASSFGLAERSSYNEQFF. In nucleotides, the CDR3 is TGTGCCAGCAGTTTCGGCCTAGCGGAAAGGAGCTCCTACAATGAACAGTTCTTC.

This clonotype has just a few counts. V is TRBV7-3 and J is TRBJ2-7, with 8 bases identical to TRBD2. In germline, CDR1 is SGHTA, CDR2 FQGTGA. J lost 0 bases, V lost 4 bases, and 5 bases had no gene match. The CDR3 contains 15 residues. The CDR3 coding sequence is TGTGCCAGCAGCTCCCGCGGGGGGATCTCCTACGAGCAGTACTTC. As protein: CASSSRGGISYEQYF.

Only a few counts were recorded for this clonotype. This chain links TRBV12-3 or TRBV12-4 with TRBJ2-7, with D perhaps TRBD1 (6 bases). This CDR3 has 14 amino acids. The V end was cut by 3 bases, the J end by 5 bases, with 14 bases between. This CDR3 reads CASSLGNRADEQYF. CDR3 nucleotides: TGTGCCAGCAGTTTGGGTAACAGGGCGGACGAGCAGTACTTC.

V and J are TRBV7-8 and TRBJ2-2; 10 bases are a match to TRBD2. The CDR3 contains 17 residues. Per the germline V gene, CDR1 is SGHVS and CDR2 is FQNEAQ. V lost 1 base and J lost 6; bases outside the gene matches: 8. CDR3 loop: CASSLGASGRVAGELFF. DNA of the CDR3: TGTGCCAGCAGCTTAGGAGCCAGCGGGAGGGTGGCCGGGGAGCTGTTTTTT.

The chain combines TRBV14 with TRBJ2-5; 7 positions agree with TRBD2. The CDR3 loop spans 18 amino acids. Germline V gene sequence: CDR1 SGHDN, CDR2 FVKESK. Trimming took 0 bases from V and 5 from J; bases not matched to a gene: 15. In nucleotides, the CDR3 is TGTGCCAGCAGCCAAGACGGGGACTACTCCAAGTGGGAGGAGACCCAGTACTTC. Its protein is CASSQDGDYSKWEETQYF.

This chain links TRBV7-2 with TRBJ2-5; 9 bases line up with TRBD2. The V gene's germline CDR1 is SGHTA and CDR2 FQGNSA. Unmatched junction bases numbered 9, after V lost 2 bases and J lost 5 bases. CDR3 length: 16 residues. The CDR3 loop reads CASSLFPLAGSETQYF. The CDR3 nucleotides read TGTGCCAGCAGCTTATTTCCCCTAGCGGGAAGTGAGACCCAGTACTTC.

This clonotype was counted a single time. This chain uses TRBV7-2 with TRBJ1-2; D is uncertain. V gave up 5 bases and J gave up 3 bases, with 13 bases separating them. The CDR3 length is 14 residues. Germline CDR1 and CDR2: SGHTA and FQGNSA. CDR3 region: CASSPSGTYYGYTF. The CDR3 nucleotides are TGTGCCAGCAGCCCCTCGGGAACCTACTATGGCTACACCTTC.

This clonotype was found many times. An end of the junction does not agree with germline; a read error may underlie this. The CDR3 region is CASSPRDRSYEQYF. The DNA of the CDR3 is TGTGCCAGCTCGCCACGGGACAGATCCTACGAGCAGTACTTC. The genes are TRBV18 and TRBJ2-7, with TRBD1 matching 7 bases. The CDR3 is 14 residues long. Germline CDR1 is KGHSH and CDR2 is LQKENI.

This clonotype was counted a few times. V usage is TRBV7-9 and J usage is TRBJ2-4; 9 nucleotides agree with TRBD2. The DNA end lines up better with TRBJ2-7; the J call may be wrong. The CDR3 loop spans 14 amino acids. CDR1 SEHNR and CDR2 FQNEAQ come from the germline V gene (reference sequence). The CDR3 DNA is TGTGCCAGCAGGTTGGGAGCGGGAGGCCACGAGCAGTACTTC. Protein product: CASRLGAGGHEQYF.

This clonotype was detected a few times. The gene calls are TRBV29-1 and TRBJ2-1, with a tentative D call TRBD2 (6 bases). V lost 3 bases to trimming and J lost 0 bases, with 9 bases between them. The CDR3 consists of 14 residues. Germline assignment: CDR1 SQVTM and CDR2 ANQGSEA. CDR3 amino acids: CSVDLTSSYNEQFF. In DNA form, the CDR3 reads TGCAGCGTTGATTTGACTAGCTCCTACAATGAGCAGTTCTTC.

The chain couples TRBV6-2 or TRBV6-3 to TRBJ1-5, with a possible D match to TRBD1 (5 bases). The CDR3 runs 15 residues. Germline-derived CDR1 and CDR2 are MNHEY and SVGEGT. The V gene lost 5 bases and the J gene lost 6 bases, with 17 bases spanning the gap. The CDR3: CASSNDSPGGQPQHF. CDR3 DNA sequence: TGTGCCAGCAGTAATGACAGCCCCGGAGGTCAGCCCCAGCATTTT.

On this clonotype: One junction end does not reproduce the germline sequence, and a read error may be involved. The chain recombines TRBV12-3 or TRBV12-4 with TRBJ1-5; D remains unclear. The CDR3 sequence is 13 residues long. CDR3 region: CASRPSGLQSQHF. CDR3 nucleotide sequence: TGTGCCAGCAGGCCCAGCGGGCTTCAGTCCCAGCATTTT.

This clonotype was seen only a few times. This chain joins TRBV29-1 and TRBJ2-5; 7 bases line up with TRBD1. Germline CDR1 is SQVTM and CDR2 is ANQGSEA. The V gene end was trimmed by 3 bases and the J gene end by 2 bases; junction bases not matched to a gene: 9. This CDR3 region has 15 residues. CDR3 in DNA: TGCAGCGTTGAGGGGACAGACAGGGATCAAGAGACCCAGTACTTC. Translation gives CSVEGTDRDQETQYF.

This clonotype has just a few counts. The CDR3 DNA reads as TGCAGTGCTAGAGTACAGCTTAACTATGGCTACACCTTC. Translated: CSARVQLNYGYTF. The rearrangement links TRBV20-1 to TRBJ1-2, with D hard to call. This CDR3 region has 13 residues. V lost 1 base to trimming and J lost 1 base, with 7 bases between them. Germline-derived CDR1 and CDR2 are DFQATT and SNEGSKA (reference sequence).

The chain uses TRBV4-1 and TRBJ2-3, with D perhaps matching TRBD1 or TRBD2 (5 bases each). V was cut by 0 bases and J by 10 bases, with 11 bases left in between. CDR1 is MGHRA and CDR2 is YSYEKL in the germline V gene. The length of the CDR3 is 13 residues. The CDR3 loop is CASSQELGDAQYF. The CDR3 DNA reads as TGCGCCAGCAGCCAAGAACTCGGGGACGCGCAGTATTTT.

The chain has TRBV28 and TRBJ2-5, with 7 bases identical to TRBD1. The germline gives CDR1 MDHEN, CDR2 SYDVKM. The V segment lost 3 bases and the J segment 2 bases; nucleotides outside the gene matches: 6. The CDR3 spans 15 residues. CDR3 sequence (DNA): TGTGCCAGCAGTTTCAAATTGGGACAGCAAGAGACCCAGTACTTC. This sequence encodes CASSFKLGQQETQYF. The whole variable domain, remainder taken from reference TRBV28 and TRBJ2-5, is DVKVTQSSRYLVKRTGEKVFLECVQDMDHENMFWYRQDPGLGLRLIYFSYDVKMKEKGDIPEGYSVSREKKERFSLILESASTNQTSMYLCASSFKLGQQETQYFGPGTRLLVL.

This clonotype was seen only a few times. This chain connects TRBV7-2 to TRBJ2-7; 10 positions match TRBD2. Per the germline V gene, CDR1 is SGHTA and CDR2 is FQGNSA. The CDR3 extends over 15 amino acids. Trimming at V came to 5 bases and at J to 3 bases, leaving 7 bases not matched to a gene. The CDR3 loop is CASSLLAGVNYEQYF. The DNA of the CDR3 is TGTGCCAGCAGCCTCCTAGCGGGAGTTAACTACGAGCAGTACTTC.

This clonotype was picked up a small number of times. CDR3 DNA sequence: TGTGCCAGCAGCGTAGACCCGGGGGGGGGGCACTACGAGCAGTACTTC. Protein product: CASSVDPGGGHYEQYF. This sequence joins TRBV9 and TRBJ2-7, with TRBD2 identical over 8 bases. With V trimmed by 0 bases and J by 3 bases, 8 bases remained unmatched. Germline V gives CDR1 SGDLS, CDR2 YYNGEE. CDR3 length equals 16 residues.

This clonotype has only a few counts. The chain has TRBV29-1 and TRBJ2-7; possible D gene TRBD1, 5 bases. V lost 2 bases, J lost 2 bases, and 7 bases lay in between. The CDR3 is 12 residues long. Germline V CDR1 and CDR2: SQVTM, ANQGSEA. The CDR3 DNA follows: TGCAGCGTTGAAATGGGGCCCTACGAGCAGTACTTC. Translating it yields CSVEMGPYEQYF.

The rearrangement links TRBV12-5 to TRBJ2-5; D possibly corresponds to TRBD2 (6 bases). The CDR3 is made up of 13 amino acids. V shed 6 bases and J shed 5 bases, with 13 bases lying between them. Germline V CDR1 and CDR2: LGHNT, FRNRAP. In nucleotides, the CDR3 is TGTGCTAGTGGCCTTGCGGGGCGGGAGACCCAGTACTTC. As protein: CASGLAGRETQYF.

The V gene is TRBV2, the J gene TRBJ2-1; D is unresolved. Germline V gene data show CDR1 as SNHLY and CDR2 as FYNNEI. The CDR3 covers 13 residues. The germline V and J ends were trimmed by 8 bases and 2 bases, with 10 bases remaining between them. The CDR3 here is CASGLGPYNEQFF. The CDR3 coding sequence is TGTGCCAGCGGCCTTGGCCCCTACAATGAGCAGTTCTTC. Full variable domain (remainder filled in from reference TRBV2 and TRBJ2-1): EPEVTQTPSHQVTQMGQEVILRCVPISNHLYFYWYRQILGQKVEFLVSFYNNEISEKSEIFDDQFSVERPDGSNFTLKIRSTKLEDSAMYFCASGLGPYNEQFFGPGTRLTVL.

The chain links TRBV20-1 to TRBJ2-5; D call uncertain. Trimming took off 1 base at V and 5 bases at J, with 5 bases between the two ends. The CDR3 extends over 11 amino acids. Germline assignment: CDR1 DFQATT and CDR2 SNEGSKA (reference sequence). CDR3 region: CSARAVETQYF. The DNA for the CDR3 is TGCAGTGCTAGAGCGGTTGAGACCCAGTACTTC.

This clonotype came up a few times. The J gene is TRBJ2-4, the V gene TRBV7-8; 9 bases are a match to TRBD2. The J call may be faulty, since TRBJ2-7 better matches the DNA end. Germline V lookup: CDR1 SGHVS, CDR2 FQNEAQ. CDR3 length: 16 amino acids. The CDR3: CASSLEGLAGRYEQYF. The CDR3 DNA reads TGTGCCAGCAGCTTAGAGGGGCTAGCGGGAAGGTACGAGCAGTACTTC.

This clonotype has a handful of counts. CDR3 DNA: TGCGCCAGCAGTGAGTCTGGTGGGGGAGGCACAGATACGCAGTATTTT. It translates to CASSESGGGGTDTQYF. This chain connects TRBV10-1 to TRBJ2-3; D assignment may be TRBD1 or TRBD2 (5 bases each). CDR3 size: 16 residues. Germline CDR1 WNHNN, CDR2 SYGVQD (reference sequence). Trimming took 0 bases from V and 1 from J, leaving 11 bases between them.

Worth noting for this clonotype: A much larger clone lies one base from this, so it may be a read error. V and J are TRBV12-3 or TRBV12-4 and TRBJ2-5; 7 positions match TRBD1. V dropped 4 bases and J dropped 4; count of bases not matched to a gene: 6. The CDR3 is made up of 14 amino acids. CDR3 protein: CASSCDRVGETQYF. The DNA of the CDR3 is TGTGCCAGCAGTTGCGACAGGGTGGGAGAGACCCAGTACTTC.

The chain uses TRBV3-1 and TRBJ2-5, with D perhaps matching TRBD2 (5 bases). V shed 0 bases and J shed 4 bases, with 15 bases lying between them. From germline, CDR1 is LGHDT and CDR2 YNNKEL (reference sequence). The CDR3 is made up of 16 amino acids. The CDR3 DNA sequence: TGTGCCAGCAGCCAAGATAGTAGAGCTCGGGGAGAGACCCAGTACTTC. It yields the protein CASSQDSRARGETQYF.

This sequence joins TRBV12-3 or TRBV12-4 and TRBJ1-2, with TRBD1 matching over 9 bases. CDR3 length: 14 residues. The trim removed 5 bases at V and 4 bases at J, leaving 5 bases unmatched. CDR3 coding DNA: TGTGCCAGCAGTAAACAGGGGGCTGGCTATGGCTACACCTTC. Its protein is CASSKQGAGYGYTF.

This clonotype was seen only a few times. The chain is built from TRBV4-3 and TRBJ1-2; a weak D match, TRBD1 (6 bases). V lost 3 bases and J 8 bases, leaving 22 bases between the germline ends. Germline V gene sequence: CDR1 LGHNA, CDR2 YSLEER. CDR3 length: 16 amino acids. CDR3 loop: CASSQDLPTGSRGYTF. The CDR3 DNA reads TGCGCCAGCAGCCAGGACCTCCCGACAGGTTCCCGGGGCTACACCTTC.